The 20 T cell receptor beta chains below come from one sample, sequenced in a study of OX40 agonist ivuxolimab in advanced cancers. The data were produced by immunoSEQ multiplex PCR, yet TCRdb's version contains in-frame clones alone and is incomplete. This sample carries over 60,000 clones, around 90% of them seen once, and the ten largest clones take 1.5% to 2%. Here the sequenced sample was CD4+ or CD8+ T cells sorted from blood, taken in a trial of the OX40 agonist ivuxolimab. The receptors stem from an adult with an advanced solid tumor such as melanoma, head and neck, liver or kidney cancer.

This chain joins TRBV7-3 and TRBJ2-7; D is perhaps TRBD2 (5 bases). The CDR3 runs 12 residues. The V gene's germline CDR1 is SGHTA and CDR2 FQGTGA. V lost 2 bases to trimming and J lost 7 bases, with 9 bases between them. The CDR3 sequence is CASSLEGGEQYF. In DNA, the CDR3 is TGTGCCAGCAGCTTAGAGGGCGGGGAGCAGTACTTC.

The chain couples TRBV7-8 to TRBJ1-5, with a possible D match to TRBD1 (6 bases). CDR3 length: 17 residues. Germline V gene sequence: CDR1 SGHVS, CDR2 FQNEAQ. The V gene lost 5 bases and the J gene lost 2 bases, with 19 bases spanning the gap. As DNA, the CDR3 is TGTGCCAGCAGCCGAGACCAGGGGTACTGGGGCAATCAGCCCCAGCATTTT. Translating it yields CASSRDQGYWGNQPQHF.

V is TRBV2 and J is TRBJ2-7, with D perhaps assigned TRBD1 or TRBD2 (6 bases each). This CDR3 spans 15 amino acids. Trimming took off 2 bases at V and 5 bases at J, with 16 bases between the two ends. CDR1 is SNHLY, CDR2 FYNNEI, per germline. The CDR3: CASSERLSGADEQYF. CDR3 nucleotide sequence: TGTGCCAGCAGTGAAAGGCTGTCGGGGGCAGACGAGCAGTACTTC.

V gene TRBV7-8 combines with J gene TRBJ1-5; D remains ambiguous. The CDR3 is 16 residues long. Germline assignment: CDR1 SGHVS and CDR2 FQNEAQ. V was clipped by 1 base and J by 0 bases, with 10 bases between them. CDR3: CASSLEGLNSNQPQHF. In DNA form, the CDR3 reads TGTGCCAGCAGCTTAGAGGGCTTAAATAGCAATCAGCCCCAGCATTTT. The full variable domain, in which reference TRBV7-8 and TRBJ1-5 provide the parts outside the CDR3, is GAGVSQSPRYKVAKRGQDVALRCDPISGHVSLFWYQQALGQGPEFLTYFQNEAQLDKSGLPSDRFFAERPEGSVSTLKIQRTQQEDSAVYLCASSLEGLNSNQPQHFGDGTRLSIL.

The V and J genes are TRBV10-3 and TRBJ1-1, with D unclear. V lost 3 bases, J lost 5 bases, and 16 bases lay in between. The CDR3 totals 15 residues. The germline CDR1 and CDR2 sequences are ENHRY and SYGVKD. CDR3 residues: CAISDSDGPGTEAFF. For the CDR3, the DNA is TGTGCCATCAGTGACTCGGACGGCCCGGGGACTGAAGCTTTCTTT.

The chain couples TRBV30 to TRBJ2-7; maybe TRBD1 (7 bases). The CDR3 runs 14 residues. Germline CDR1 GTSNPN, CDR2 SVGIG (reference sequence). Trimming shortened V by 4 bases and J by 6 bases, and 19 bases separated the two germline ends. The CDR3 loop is CAWMVGAGGGEQYF. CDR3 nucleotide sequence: TGTGCCTGGATGGTTGGGGCAGGGGGAGGCGAGCAGTACTTC. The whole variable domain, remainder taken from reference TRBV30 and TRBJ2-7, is SQTIHQWPATLVQPVGSPLSLECTVEGTSNPNLYWYRQAAGRGLQLLFYSVGIGQISSEVPQNLSASRPQDRQFILSSKKLLLSDSGFYLCAWMVGAGGGEQYFGPGTRLTVT.

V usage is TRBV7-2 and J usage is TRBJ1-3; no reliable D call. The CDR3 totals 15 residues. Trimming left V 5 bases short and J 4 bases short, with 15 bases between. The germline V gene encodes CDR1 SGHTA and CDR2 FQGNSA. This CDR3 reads CASSIQTMAGNTIYF. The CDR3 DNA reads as TGTGCCAGCAGCATCCAGACAATGGCGGGAAACACCATATATTTT.

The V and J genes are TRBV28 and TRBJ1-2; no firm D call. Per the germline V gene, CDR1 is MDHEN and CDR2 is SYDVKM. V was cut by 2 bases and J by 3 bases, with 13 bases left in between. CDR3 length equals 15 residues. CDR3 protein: CASSLAPADYYGYTF. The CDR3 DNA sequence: TGTGCCAGCAGTTTAGCCCCCGCAGACTACTATGGCTACACCTTC.

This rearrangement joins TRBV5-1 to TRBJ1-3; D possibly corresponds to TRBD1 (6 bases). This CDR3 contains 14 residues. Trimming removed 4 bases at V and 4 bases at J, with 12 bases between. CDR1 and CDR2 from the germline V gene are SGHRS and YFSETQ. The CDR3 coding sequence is TGCGCCAGCAGCGATGACAGGAAAGGAAACACCATATATTTT. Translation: CASSDDRKGNTIYF.

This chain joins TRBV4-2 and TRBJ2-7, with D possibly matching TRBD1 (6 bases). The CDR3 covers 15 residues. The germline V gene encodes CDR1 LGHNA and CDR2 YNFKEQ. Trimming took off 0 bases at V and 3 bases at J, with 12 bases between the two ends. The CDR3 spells CASSQEGARDYEQYF. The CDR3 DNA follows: TGTGCCAGCAGCCAAGAGGGGGCTAGGGACTACGAGCAGTACTTC.

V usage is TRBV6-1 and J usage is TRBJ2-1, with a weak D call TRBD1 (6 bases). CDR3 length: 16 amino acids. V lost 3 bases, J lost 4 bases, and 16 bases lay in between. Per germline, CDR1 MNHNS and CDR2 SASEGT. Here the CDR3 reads CASSDLQGRGYNEQFF. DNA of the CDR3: TGTGCCAGCAGTGACTTGCAGGGGCGAGGTTACAATGAGCAGTTCTTC.

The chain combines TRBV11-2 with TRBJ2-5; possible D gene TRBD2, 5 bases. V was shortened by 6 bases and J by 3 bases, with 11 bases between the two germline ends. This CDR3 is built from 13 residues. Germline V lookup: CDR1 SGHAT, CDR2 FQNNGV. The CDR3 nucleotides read TGTGCCAGCAGTCTAGCTAAAGAAGAGACCCAGTACTTC. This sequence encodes CASSLAKEETQYF.

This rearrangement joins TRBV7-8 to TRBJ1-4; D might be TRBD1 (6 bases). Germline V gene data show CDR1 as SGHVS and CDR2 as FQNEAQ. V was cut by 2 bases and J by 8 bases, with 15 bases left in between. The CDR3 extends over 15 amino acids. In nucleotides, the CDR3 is TGTGCCAGCAGCTTAAGGGATGGGACAACCGAAAAACTGTTTTTT. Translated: CASSLRDGTTEKLFF. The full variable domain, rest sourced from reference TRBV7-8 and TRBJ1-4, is GAGVSQSPRYKVAKRGQDVALRCDPISGHVSLFWYQQALGQGPEFLTYFQNEAQLDKSGLPSDRFFAERPEGSVSTLKIQRTQQEDSAVYLCASSLRDGTTEKLFFGSGTQLSVL.

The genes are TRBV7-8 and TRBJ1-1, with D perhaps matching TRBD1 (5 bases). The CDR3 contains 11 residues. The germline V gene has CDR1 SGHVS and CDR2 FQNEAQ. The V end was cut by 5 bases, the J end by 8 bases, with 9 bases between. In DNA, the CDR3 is TGTGCCAGCAGCCTCGGGACGGAAGCTTTCTTT. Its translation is CASSLGTEAFF.

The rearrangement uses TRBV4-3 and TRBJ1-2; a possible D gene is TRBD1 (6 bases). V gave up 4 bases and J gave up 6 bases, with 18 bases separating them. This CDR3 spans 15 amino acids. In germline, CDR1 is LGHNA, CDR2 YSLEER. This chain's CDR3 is CASSRTLGGQDGYTF. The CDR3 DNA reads TGCGCCAGCAGCCGAACCCTCGGGGGGCAAGATGGCTACACCTTC.

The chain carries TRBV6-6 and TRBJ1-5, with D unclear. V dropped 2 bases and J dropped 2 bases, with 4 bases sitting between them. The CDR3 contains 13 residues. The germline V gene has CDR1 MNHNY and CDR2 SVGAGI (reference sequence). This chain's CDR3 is CASSYRGNQPQHF. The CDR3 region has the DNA TGTGCCAGCAGTTACCGTGGCAATCAGCCCCAGCATTTT.

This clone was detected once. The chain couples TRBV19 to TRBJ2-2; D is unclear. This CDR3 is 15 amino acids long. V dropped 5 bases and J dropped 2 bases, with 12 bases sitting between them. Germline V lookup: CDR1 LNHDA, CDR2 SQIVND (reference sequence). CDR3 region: CASSFGSPNTGELFF. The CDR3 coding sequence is TGTGCCAGTAGTTTCGGCAGCCCAAACACCGGGGAGCTGTTTTTT. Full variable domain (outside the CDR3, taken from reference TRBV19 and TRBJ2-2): DGGITQSPKYLFRKEGQNVTLSCEQNLNHDAMYWYRQDPGQGLRLIYYSQIVNDFQKGDIAEGYSVSREKKESFPLTVTSAQKNPTAFYLCASSFGSPNTGELFFGEGSRLTVL.

The CDR3 protein is CASSPTGGADTQYF. CDR3 in DNA: TGTGCCAGCAGCCCTACCGGGGGGGCGGATACGCAGTATTTT. V gene TRBV7-2 combines with J gene TRBJ2-3, with 8 bases matching TRBD2. CDR1 SGHTA and CDR2 FQGNSA come from the germline V gene. The CDR3 extends over 14 amino acids. The trim removed 5 bases at V and 6 bases at J, leaving 7 bases unmatched.

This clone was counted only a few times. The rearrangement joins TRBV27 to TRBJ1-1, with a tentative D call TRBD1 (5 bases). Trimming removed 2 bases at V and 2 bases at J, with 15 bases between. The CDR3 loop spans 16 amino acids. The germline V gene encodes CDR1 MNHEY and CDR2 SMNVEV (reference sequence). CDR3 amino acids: CASSLELGRANTEAFF. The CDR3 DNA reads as TGTGCCAGCAGTTTAGAGCTAGGCAGGGCCAACACTGAAGCTTTCTTT.

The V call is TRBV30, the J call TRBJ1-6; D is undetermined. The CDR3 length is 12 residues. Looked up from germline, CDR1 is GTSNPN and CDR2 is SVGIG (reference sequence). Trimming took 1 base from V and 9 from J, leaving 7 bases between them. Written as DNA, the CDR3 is TGTGCCTGGAGTGGGGCGGTTTCACCCCTCCACTTT. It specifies CAWSGAVSPLHF. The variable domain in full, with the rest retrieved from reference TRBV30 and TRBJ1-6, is SQTIHQWPATLVQPVGSPLSLECTVEGTSNPNLYWYRQAAGRGLQLLFYSVGIGQISSEVPQNLSASRPQDRQFILSSKKLLLSDSGFYLCAWSGAVSPLHFGNGTRLTVT.